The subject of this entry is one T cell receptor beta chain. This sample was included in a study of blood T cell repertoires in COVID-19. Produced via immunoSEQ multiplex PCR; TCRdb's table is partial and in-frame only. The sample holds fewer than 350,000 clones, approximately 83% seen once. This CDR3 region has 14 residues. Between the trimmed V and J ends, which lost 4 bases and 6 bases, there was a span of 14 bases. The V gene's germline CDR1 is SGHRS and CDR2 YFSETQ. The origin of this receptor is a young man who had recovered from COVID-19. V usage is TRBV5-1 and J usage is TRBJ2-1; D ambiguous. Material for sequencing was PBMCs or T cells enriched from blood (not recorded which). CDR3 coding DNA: TGCGCCAGCAGCCCCTTTGCGGAGCGCAATGAGCAGTTCTTC. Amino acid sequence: CASSPFAERNEQFF. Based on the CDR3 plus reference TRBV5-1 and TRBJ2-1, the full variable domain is KAGVTQTPRYLIKTRGQQVTLSCSPISGHRSVSWYQQTPGQGLQFLFEYFSETQRNKGNFPGRFSGRQFSNSRSEMNVSTLELGDSALYLCASSPFAERNEQFFGPGTRLTVL.